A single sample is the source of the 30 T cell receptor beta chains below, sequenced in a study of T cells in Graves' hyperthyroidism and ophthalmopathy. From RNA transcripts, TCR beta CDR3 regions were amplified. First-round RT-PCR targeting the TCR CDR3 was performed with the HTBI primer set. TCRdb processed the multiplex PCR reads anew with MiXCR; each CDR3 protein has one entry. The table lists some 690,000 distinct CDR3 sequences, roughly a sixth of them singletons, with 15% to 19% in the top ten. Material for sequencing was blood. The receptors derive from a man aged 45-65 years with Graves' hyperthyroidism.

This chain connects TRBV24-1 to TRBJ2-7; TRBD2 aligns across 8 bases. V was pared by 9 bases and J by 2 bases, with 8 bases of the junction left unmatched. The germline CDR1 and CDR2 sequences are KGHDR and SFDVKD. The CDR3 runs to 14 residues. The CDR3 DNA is TGTGCCACCGCAACTAGCGGAACTACCTACGAGCAGTACTTC. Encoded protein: CATATSGTTYEQYF.

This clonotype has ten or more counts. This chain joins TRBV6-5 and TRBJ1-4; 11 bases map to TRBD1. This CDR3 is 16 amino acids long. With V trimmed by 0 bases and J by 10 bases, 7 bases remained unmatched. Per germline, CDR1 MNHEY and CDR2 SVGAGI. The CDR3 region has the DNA TGTGCCAGCAGTTACTCCCGGACAGGGGGCATAGGAAAACTGTTTTTT. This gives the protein CASSYSRTGGIGKLFF.

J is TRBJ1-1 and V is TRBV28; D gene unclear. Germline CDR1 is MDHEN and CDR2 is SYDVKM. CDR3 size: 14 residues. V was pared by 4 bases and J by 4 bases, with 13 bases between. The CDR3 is CASSSVDMSTEAFF. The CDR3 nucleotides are TGTGCCAGCAGTTCCGTTGATATGAGCACTGAAGCTTTCTTT.

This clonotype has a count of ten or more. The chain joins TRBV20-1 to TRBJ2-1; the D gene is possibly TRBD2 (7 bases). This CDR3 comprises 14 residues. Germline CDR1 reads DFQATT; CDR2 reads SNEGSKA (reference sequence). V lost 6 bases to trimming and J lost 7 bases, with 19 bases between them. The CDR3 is CSAGGTPLRNEQFF. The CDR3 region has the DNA TGCAGTGCGGGGGGGACACCTCTAAGGAATGAGCAGTTCTTC.

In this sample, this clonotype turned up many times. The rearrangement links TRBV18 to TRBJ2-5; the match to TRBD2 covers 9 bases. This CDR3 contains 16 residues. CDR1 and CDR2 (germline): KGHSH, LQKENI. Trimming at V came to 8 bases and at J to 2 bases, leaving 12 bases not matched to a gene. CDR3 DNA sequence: TGTGCCAGCCAAACAGGGCCAGCGGGAGGTCAAGAGACCCAGTACTTC. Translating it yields CASQTGPAGGQETQYF.

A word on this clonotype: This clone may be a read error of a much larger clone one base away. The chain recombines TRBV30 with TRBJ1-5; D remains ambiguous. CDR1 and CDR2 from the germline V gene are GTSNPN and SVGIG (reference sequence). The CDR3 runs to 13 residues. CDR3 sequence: CARSARLNQPQHF. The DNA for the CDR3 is TGTGCCAGGAGTGCCCGTCTTAATCAGCCCCAGCATTTT.

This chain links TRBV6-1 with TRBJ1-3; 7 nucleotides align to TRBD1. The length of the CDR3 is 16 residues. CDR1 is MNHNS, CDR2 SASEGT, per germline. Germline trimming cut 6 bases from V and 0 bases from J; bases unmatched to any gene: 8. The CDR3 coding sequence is TGTGCCAGCAGCCAAGACAGGGACCCCTCTGGAAACACCATATATTTT. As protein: CASSQDRDPSGNTIYF.

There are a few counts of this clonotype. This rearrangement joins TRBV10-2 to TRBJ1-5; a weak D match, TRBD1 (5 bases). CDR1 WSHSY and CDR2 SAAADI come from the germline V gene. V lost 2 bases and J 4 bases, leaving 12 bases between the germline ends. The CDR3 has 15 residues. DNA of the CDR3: TGCGCCAGCAGTGAGCCGGGACTGATTAATCAGCCCCAGCATTTT. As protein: CASSEPGLINQPQHF.

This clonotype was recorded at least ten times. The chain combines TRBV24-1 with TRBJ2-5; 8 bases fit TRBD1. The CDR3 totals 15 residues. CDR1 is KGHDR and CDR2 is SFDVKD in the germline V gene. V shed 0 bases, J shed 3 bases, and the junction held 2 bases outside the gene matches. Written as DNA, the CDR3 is TGTGCCACCAGTGATTTGACAGGGGGGAAAGAGACCCAGTACTTC. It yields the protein CATSDLTGGKETQYF.

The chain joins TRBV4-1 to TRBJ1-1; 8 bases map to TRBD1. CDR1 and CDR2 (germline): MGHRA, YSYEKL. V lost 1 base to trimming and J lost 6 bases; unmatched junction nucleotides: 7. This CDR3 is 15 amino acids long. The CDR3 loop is CASSQGQGINAEAFF. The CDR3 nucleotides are TGCGCCAGCAGCCAAGGACAGGGGATAAACGCTGAAGCTTTCTTT.

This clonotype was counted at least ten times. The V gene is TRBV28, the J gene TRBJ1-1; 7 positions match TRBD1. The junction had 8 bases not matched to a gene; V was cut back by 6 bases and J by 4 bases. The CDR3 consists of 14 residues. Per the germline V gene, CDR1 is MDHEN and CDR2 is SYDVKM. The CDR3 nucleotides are TGTGCCAGCAGCCCAACCGGACAGGTCACTGAAGCTTTCTTT. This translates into CASSPTGQVTEAFF. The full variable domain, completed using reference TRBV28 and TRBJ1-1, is DVKVTQSSRYLVKRTGEKVFLECVQDMDHENMFWYRQDPGLGLRLIYFSYDVKMKEKGDIPEGYSVSREKKERFSLILESASTNQTSMYLCASSPTGQVTEAFFGQGTRLTVV.

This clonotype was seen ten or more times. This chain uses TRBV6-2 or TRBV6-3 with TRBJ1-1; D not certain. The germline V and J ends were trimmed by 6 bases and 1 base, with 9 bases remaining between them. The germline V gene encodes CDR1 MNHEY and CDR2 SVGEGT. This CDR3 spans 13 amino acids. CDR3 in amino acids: CASSPIQNTEAFF. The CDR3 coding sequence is TGTGCCAGCAGCCCCATCCAGAACACTGAAGCTTTCTTT.

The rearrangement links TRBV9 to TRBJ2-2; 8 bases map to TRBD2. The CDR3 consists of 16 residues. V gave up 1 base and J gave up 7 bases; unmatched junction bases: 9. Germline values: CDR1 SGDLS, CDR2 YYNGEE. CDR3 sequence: CASSVFSGGPDGELFF. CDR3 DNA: TGTGCCAGCAGCGTATTTTCGGGAGGGCCCGACGGGGAGCTGTTTTTT.

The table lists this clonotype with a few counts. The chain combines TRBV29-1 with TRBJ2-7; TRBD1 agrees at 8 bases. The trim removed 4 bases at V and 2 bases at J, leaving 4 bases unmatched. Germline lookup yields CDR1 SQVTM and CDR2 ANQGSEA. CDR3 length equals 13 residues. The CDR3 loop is CSVGETGAYEQYF. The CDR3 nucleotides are TGCAGCGTTGGGGAGACAGGGGCCTACGAGCAGTACTTC.

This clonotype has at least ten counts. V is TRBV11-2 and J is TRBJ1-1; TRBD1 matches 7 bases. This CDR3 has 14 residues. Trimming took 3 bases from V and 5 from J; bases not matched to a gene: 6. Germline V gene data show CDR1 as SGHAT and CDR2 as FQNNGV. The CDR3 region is CASSFVEGQTEAFF. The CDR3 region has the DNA TGTGCCAGCAGCTTTGTTGAGGGACAGACTGAAGCTTTCTTT.

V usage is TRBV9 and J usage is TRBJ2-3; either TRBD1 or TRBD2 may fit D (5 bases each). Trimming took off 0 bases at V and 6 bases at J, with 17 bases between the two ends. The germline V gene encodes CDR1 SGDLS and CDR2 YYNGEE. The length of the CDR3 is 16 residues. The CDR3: CASSVDEGTAPDTQYF. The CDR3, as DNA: TGTGCCAGCAGCGTAGATGAAGGGACCGCCCCTGATACGCAGTATTTT.

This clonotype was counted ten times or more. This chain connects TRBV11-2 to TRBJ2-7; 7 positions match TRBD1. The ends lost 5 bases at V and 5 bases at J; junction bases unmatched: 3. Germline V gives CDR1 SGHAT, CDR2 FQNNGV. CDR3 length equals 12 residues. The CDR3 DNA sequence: TGTGCCAGCAGCCGACAGGGCCACGAGCAGTACTTC. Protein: CASSRQGHEQYF. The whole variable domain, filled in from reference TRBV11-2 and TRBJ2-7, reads EAGVAQSPRYKIIEKRQSVAFWCNPISGHATLYWYQQILGQGPKLLIQFQNNGVVDDSQLPKDRFSAERLKGVDSTLKIQPAKLEDSAVYLCASSRQGHEQYFGPGTRLTVT.

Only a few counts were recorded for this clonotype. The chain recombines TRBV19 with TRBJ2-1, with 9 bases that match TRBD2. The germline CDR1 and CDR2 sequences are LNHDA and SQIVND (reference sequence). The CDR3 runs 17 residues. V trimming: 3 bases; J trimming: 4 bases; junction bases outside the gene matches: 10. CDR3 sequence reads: CASSIHGAGGRYNEQFF. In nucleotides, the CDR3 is TGTGCCAGTAGTATCCACGGAGCGGGAGGAAGGTACAATGAGCAGTTCTTC.

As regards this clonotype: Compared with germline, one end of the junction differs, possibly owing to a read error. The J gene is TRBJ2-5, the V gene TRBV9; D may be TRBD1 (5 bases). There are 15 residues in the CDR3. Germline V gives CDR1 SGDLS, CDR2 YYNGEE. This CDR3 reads CASSPPRAAVETKYF. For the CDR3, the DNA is TGTGCCAGCAGCCCCCCCAGGGCGGCCGTCGAGACCAAGTACTTC.

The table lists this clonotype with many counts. Here the CDR3 reads CATSDGLAGDHEQYF. CDR3 sequence (DNA): TGTGCCACCAGTGACGGACTAGCGGGAGACCACGAGCAGTACTTC. The chain has TRBV24-1 and TRBJ2-7; TRBD2 matches at 13 bases. Trimming cost V 4 bases and J 5 bases; bases outside gene matches: 4. Germline CDR1 reads KGHDR; CDR2 reads SFDVKD. This CDR3 comprises 15 residues.

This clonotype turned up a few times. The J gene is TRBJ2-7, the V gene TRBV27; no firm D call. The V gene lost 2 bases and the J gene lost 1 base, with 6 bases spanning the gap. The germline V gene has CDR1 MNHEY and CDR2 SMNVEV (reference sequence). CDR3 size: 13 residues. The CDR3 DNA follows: TGTGCCAGCAGTTTAATGGCGTCCTACGAGCAGTACTTC. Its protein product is CASSLMASYEQYF.

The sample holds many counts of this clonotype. CDR3 DNA sequence: TGTGCCAGTCGAGGACCGGGGAGCACTGAAGCTTTCTTT. Amino acids: CASRGPGSTEAFF. The chain carries TRBV19 and TRBJ1-1; D ambiguous. Germline loops: CDR1 LNHDA, CDR2 SQIVND (reference sequence). Trimming shortened V by 8 bases and J by 4 bases, and 14 bases separated the two germline ends. The CDR3 extends over 13 amino acids.

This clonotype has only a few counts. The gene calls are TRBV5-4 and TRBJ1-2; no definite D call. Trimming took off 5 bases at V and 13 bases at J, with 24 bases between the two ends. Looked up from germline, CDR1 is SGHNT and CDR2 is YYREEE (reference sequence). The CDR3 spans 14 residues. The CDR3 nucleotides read TGTGCCAGCAGTTTCCCCTTGAATTTGGGATCACCCACCTTC. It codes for CASSFPLNLGSPTF.

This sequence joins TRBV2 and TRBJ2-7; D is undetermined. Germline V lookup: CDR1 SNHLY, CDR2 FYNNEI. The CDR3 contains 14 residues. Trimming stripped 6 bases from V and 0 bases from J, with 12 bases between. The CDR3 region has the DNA TGTGCCAGCAGACGACAAGGGATCTCCTACGAGCAGTACTTC. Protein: CASRRQGISYEQYF.

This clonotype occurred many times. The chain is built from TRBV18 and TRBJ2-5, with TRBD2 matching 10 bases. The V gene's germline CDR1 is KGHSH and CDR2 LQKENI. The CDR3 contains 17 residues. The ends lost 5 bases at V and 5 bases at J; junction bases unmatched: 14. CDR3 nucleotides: TGTGCCAGCTCATTGCCGGGACTAGCGCCAACAAGGGAGACCCAGTACTTC. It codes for CASSLPGLAPTRETQYF.

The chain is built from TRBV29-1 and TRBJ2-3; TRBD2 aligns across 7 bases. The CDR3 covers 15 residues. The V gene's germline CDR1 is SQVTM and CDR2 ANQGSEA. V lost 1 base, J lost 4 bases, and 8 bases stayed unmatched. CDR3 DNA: TGCAGCGTTGAAGTCGGGGGAGGGCCGTCAGATACGCAGTATTTT. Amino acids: CSVEVGGGPSDTQYF.

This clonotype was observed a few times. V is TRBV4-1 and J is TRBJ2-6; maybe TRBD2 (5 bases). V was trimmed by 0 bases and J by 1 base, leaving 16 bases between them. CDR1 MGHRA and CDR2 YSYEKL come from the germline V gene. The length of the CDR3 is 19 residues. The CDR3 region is CASSQDQLAKYSGANVLTF. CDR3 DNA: TGCGCCAGCAGCCAAGATCAGCTAGCCAAGTATTCTGGGGCCAACGTCCTGACTTTC.

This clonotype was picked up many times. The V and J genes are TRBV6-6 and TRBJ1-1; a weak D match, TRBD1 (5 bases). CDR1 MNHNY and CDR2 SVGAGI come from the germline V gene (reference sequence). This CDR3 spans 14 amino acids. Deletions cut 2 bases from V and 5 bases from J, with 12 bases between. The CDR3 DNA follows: TGTGCCAGCAGTTACGGGGGTTCGGGTACTGAAGCTTTCTTT. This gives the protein CASSYGGSGTEAFF.

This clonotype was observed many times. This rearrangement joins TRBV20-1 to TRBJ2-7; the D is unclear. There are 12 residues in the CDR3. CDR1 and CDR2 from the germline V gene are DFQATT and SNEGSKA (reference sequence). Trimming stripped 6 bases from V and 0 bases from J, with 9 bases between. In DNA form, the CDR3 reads TGCAGTGCAAGGGAAAGCTCCTACGAGCAGTACTTC. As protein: CSARESSYEQYF.

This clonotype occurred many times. The CDR3 loop is CATGQGMNTEAFF. DNA for the CDR3: TGTGCCACCGGACAGGGGATGAACACTGAAGCTTTCTTT. The rearrangement uses TRBV2 and TRBJ1-1; TRBD1 matches at 9 bases. Trimming took 10 bases from V and 0 from J; bases not matched to a gene: 3. This CDR3 comprises 13 residues. Per germline, CDR1 SNHLY and CDR2 FYNNEI.